These 12 T cell receptor beta chains came from one sample sequenced in a study of beta chain features in type 1 diabetes (dated by TCRdb to the late 2010s). Libraries were built with the immunoSEQ multiplex PCR assay. All of the isolated RNA was reverse transcribed with the High Capacity cDNA Reverse Transcription Kit, so expressed TCRB transcripts were sequenced. TCRdb provides this immuneACCESS table in a form limited to in-frame rearrangements. Some clones are lacking; in checked studies, under half of them reflect an unresolved V gene, and why the rest are absent is not known. Counted in this sample were 200,000 to 300,000 clones; roughly an eighth of them appeared once. The top ten clonotypes cover around 0.026% of the sample. Sequences were obtained from naive CD4+ T cells from blood. According to the study, the label for this sample's cell subset or site signals: true naive CD4+ T cells. The receptors were sampled from a woman between 40 and 50 years old in good health.

This sequence joins TRBV5-1 and TRBJ2-7, with 8 bases matching TRBD2. After removal of 2 bases from V and 3 bases from J, the junction contained 1 base not matched to a gene. Germline CDR1 SGHRS, CDR2 YFSETQ. The CDR3 spans 13 residues. CDR3 sequence (DNA): TGCGCCAGCAGCTTCGGGGGGGGCTACGAGCAGTACTTC. This gives the protein CASSFGGGYEQYF.

This rearrangement joins TRBV6-1 to TRBJ1-1, with D unclear. CDR1 and CDR2 (germline): MNHNS, SASEGT. This CDR3 is 12 amino acids long. Deletions cut 2 bases from V and 4 bases from J, with 5 bases between. CDR3 nucleotides: TGTGCCAGCAGTGAATACATCACTGAAGCTTTCTTT. It yields the protein CASSEYITEAFF.

The table lists this clone with a few counts. The chain has TRBV5-1 and TRBJ1-1; tentatively, D is TRBD1 (5 bases). The CDR3 extends over 14 amino acids. CDR1 SGHRS and CDR2 YFSETQ come from the germline V gene. V gave up 0 bases and J gave up 4 bases, with 10 bases separating them. CDR3 sequence: CASSLGAGGTEAFF. The CDR3 bases are TGCGCCAGCAGCTTGGGGGCCGGGGGCACTGAAGCTTTCTTT.

This clone was found a few times. V usage is TRBV19 and J usage is TRBJ2-5, with 8 bases that match TRBD1. Germline loops: CDR1 LNHDA, CDR2 SQIVND (reference sequence). This CDR3 has 14 residues. Trimming cost V 5 bases and J 2 bases; bases outside gene matches: 4. The CDR3 loop reads CASSLRQGQETQYF. CDR3 DNA sequence: TGTGCCAGTAGTCTCAGACAGGGGCAAGAGACCCAGTACTTC.

This clone has at least ten counts. V and J are TRBV15 and TRBJ2-5; D might be TRBD1 (5 bases). Trimming removed 5 bases at V and 5 bases at J, with 12 bases between. Germline CDR1 LNHNV, CDR2 YYDKDF (reference sequence). The CDR3 covers 13 residues. CDR3 amino acids: CATSARVLETQYF. CDR3 DNA: TGTGCCACCAGCGCCAGGGTTTTGGAGACCCAGTACTTC.

The V and J genes are TRBV6-6 and TRBJ1-2; D is undetermined. CDR1 is MNHNY, CDR2 SVGAGI, per germline (reference sequence). Trimming stripped 1 base from V and 2 bases from J, with 5 bases between. The CDR3 sequence is 13 residues long. In DNA, the CDR3 is TGTGCCAGCAGTTACTTGAGGAACTATGGCTACACCTTC. Its protein product is CASSYLRNYGYTF.

This sequence joins TRBV7-2 and TRBJ2-1; TRBD2 might be the D (5 bases). Trimming took 5 bases from V and 8 from J, leaving 13 bases between them. From germline, CDR1 is SGHTA and CDR2 FQGNSA. CDR3 length: 13 amino acids. CDR3 residues: CASSPRLAYEQFF. The CDR3 nucleotides are TGTGCCAGCAGCCCCCGTTTAGCGTATGAGCAGTTCTTC.

This clone was seen a handful of times. The rearrangement links TRBV5-4 to TRBJ2-5, with TRBD1 matching 10 bases. Losses at the gene ends were 4 bases for V and 5 bases for J; bases not matched to a gene: 11. The CDR3 contains 16 residues. Germline loops: CDR1 SGHNT, CDR2 YYREEE (reference sequence). The DNA of the CDR3 is TGTGCCAGCAGCCCTGTCGGGACAGGGGACGGTGAGACCCAGTACTTC. It encodes CASSPVGTGDGETQYF.

CDR3 region: CARQRTGGPDTQYF. The DNA of the CDR3 is TGCGCCAGACAGCGGACAGGGGGCCCAGATACGCAGTATTTT. The chain has TRBV10-1 and TRBJ2-3; 11 nucleotides agree with TRBD1. This CDR3 has 14 amino acids. The trim removed 9 bases at V and 4 bases at J, leaving 6 bases unmatched. Germline V gene lookup returns CDR1 WNHNN and CDR2 SYGVQD (reference sequence).

This clone was detected a few times. Written as DNA, the CDR3 is TGTGCCAGCAGCCTCCTACCCTACGACAATCAGCCCCAGCATTTT. As protein: CASSLLPYDNQPQHF. The chain combines TRBV7-2 with TRBJ1-5; unclear D gene. The CDR3 is 15 residues long. Trimming stripped 5 bases from V and 3 bases from J, with 14 bases between. From germline, CDR1 is SGHTA and CDR2 FQGNSA. Combining the CDR3 with reference TRBV7-2 and TRBJ1-5 gives the whole variable domain GAGVSQSPSNKVTEKGKDVELRCDPISGHTALYWYRQSLGQGLEFLIYFQGNSAPDKSGLPSDRFSAERTGGSVSTLTIQRTQQEDSAVYLCASSLLPYDNQPQHFGDGTRLSIL.

The CDR3: CASSREEGLGTDTQYF. CDR3 bases: TGTGCCAGCAGTCGAGAGGAGGGGCTCGGCACAGATACGCAGTATTTT. The chain recombines TRBV7-2 with TRBJ2-3; D possibly corresponds to TRBD2 (6 bases). Between the trimmed V and J ends, which lost 6 bases and 1 base, there was a span of 17 bases. The CDR3 spans 16 residues. Germline V gene data show CDR1 as SGHTA and CDR2 as FQGNSA. The variable domain in full, completed from reference TRBV7-2 and TRBJ2-3, reads GAGVSQSPSNKVTEKGKDVELRCDPISGHTALYWYRQSLGQGLEFLIYFQGNSAPDKSGLPSDRFSAERTGGSVSTLTIQRTQQEDSAVYLCASSREEGLGTDTQYFGPGTRLTVL.

V is TRBV7-8 and J is TRBJ2-2; tentative D call: TRBD1 (6 bases). The CDR3 length is 13 residues. CDR1 and CDR2 from the germline V gene are SGHVS and FQNEAQ. Trimming took 7 bases from V and 4 from J, leaving 10 bases between them. The CDR3, as DNA: TGTGCCAGCATTATCAGGGGCACCGGGGAGCTGTTTTTT. It yields the protein CASIIRGTGELFF.